The 30 T cell receptor beta chains given below trace back to one sample, sequenced in a study of blood T cell repertoires in COVID-19. The repertoire was sequenced with immunoSEQ multiplex PCR; TCRdb's copy has only in-frame clones and lacks some. Of under 450,000 clones in the sample, 70% to 90% were seen once. The sample taken for sequencing was peripheral blood. All receptors derive from a woman aged 60-75 years with COVID-19, enrolled during active disease.

This clone was recorded only once. The chain couples TRBV5-1 to TRBJ2-4; 9 nucleotides align to TRBD1. Unmatched junction bases numbered 11, after V lost 4 bases and J lost 9 bases. This CDR3 region has 15 residues. CDR1 is SGHRS, CDR2 YFSETQ, per germline. CDR3 loop: CASSRWTGVEAIQYF. CDR3 bases: TGCGCCAGCAGCAGGTGGACAGGGGTTGAGGCCATTCAGTACTTC.

The gene calls are TRBV7-2 and TRBJ1-5; TRBD1 matches at 9 bases. The CDR3 length is 15 residues. Per germline, CDR1 SGHTA and CDR2 FQGNSA. The junction had 7 bases not matched to a gene; V was cut back by 3 bases and J by 7 bases. CDR3 DNA: TGTGCCAGCAGCTTTAGCGGGGACAGGGCCCAGCCCCAGCATTTT. Residues: CASSFSGDRAQPQHF.

This chain uses TRBV10-3 with TRBJ2-7, with a tentative D call TRBD1 (6 bases). CDR3 length: 16 residues. The germline gives CDR1 ENHRY, CDR2 SYGVKD. V gave up 4 bases and J gave up 3 bases, with 19 bases separating them. The CDR3 DNA reads as TGTGCCATCAGTGGCGGTACCCAGGGGTCCGTCTACGAGCAGTACTTC. It encodes CAISGGTQGSVYEQYF.

The chain combines TRBV5-3 with TRBJ2-1; possible D gene TRBD2, 7 bases. TRBV5-3 is recorded as an ORF, its role being uncertain. V shed 7 bases and J shed 2 bases, with 19 bases lying between them. CDR3 length equals 16 residues. CDR3 sequence: CARLTGYGGPYNEQFF. CDR3 coding DNA: TGTGCCAGACTTACTGGATACGGGGGGCCCTACAATGAGCAGTTCTTC.

The chain links TRBV5-6 to TRBJ1-2; D possibly corresponds to TRBD1 (6 bases). Trimming took 4 bases from V and 4 from J, leaving 11 bases between them. Per germline, CDR1 SGHDT and CDR2 YYEEEE. This CDR3 has 13 residues. The DNA of the CDR3 is TGTGCCAGCAGCCCGATGGACAGCTATGGCTACACCTTC. This gives the protein CASSPMDSYGYTF.

The chain recombines TRBV5-8 with TRBJ2-1; tentatively, D is TRBD1 (7 bases). The V and J ends lost 3 bases and 0 bases respectively, with 10 bases between them. The length of the CDR3 is 15 residues. Germline lookup yields CDR1 SGHTS and CDR2 YDEGEE. The CDR3 sequence: CASSYQGGSYNEQFF. CDR3 coding DNA: TGTGCCAGCAGCTATCAGGGGGGCTCCTACAATGAGCAGTTCTTC. Complete variable domain (other parts from reference TRBV5-8 and TRBJ2-1): EAGVTQSPTHLIKTRGQQATLRCSPISGHTSVYWYQQALGLGLQFLLWYDEGEERNRGNFPPRFSGRQFPNYSSELNVNALELEDSALYLCASSYQGGSYNEQFFGPGTRLTVL.

The J gene is TRBJ1-3, the V gene TRBV27; D possibly corresponds to TRBD1 (6 bases). The germline CDR1 and CDR2 sequences are MNHEY and SMNVEV (reference sequence). The CDR3 covers 14 residues. The V end was cut by 6 bases, the J end by 0 bases, with 9 bases between. The DNA for the CDR3 is TGTGCCAGCAGGACAGGCGGCTCTGGAAACACCATATATTTT. It translates to CASRTGGSGNTIYF.

This clone was counted between two and nine times. This chain uses TRBV12-3 or TRBV12-4 with TRBJ2-7; a weak D match, TRBD2 (6 bases). There are 11 residues in the CDR3. V shed 6 bases and J shed 5 bases, with 8 bases lying between them. This CDR3 reads CASSRRDEQYF. In DNA, the CDR3 is TGTGCCAGCAGCCGGAGGGACGAGCAGTACTTC.

The rearrangement uses TRBV20-1 and TRBJ2-7, with D unresolved. Germline V gene sequence: CDR1 DFQATT, CDR2 SNEGSKA (reference sequence). There are 11 residues in the CDR3. The V end lost 1 base, the J end lost 2 bases, and 3 bases lay between the germline ends. CDR3 DNA: TGCAGTGCTAGAGCTACCTACGAGCAGTACTTC. The encoded protein is CSARATYEQYF.

The chain links TRBV18 to TRBJ1-6, with a tentative D call TRBD1 (6 bases). In germline, CDR1 is KGHSH, CDR2 LQKENI. The CDR3 sequence is 14 residues long. Between the trimmed V and J ends, which lost 3 bases and 6 bases, there was a span of 9 bases. The DNA for the CDR3 is TGTGCCAGCTCACCCACAGGGAGTAATTCACCCCTCCACTTT. It is translated as CASSPTGSNSPLHF.

The chain recombines TRBV6-5 with TRBJ1-2; TRBD1 matches at 7 bases. The CDR3 runs 13 residues. CDR1 is MNHEY and CDR2 is SVGAGI in the germline V gene. Trimming took 6 bases from V and 7 from J; bases not matched to a gene: 8. The CDR3 sequence: CASSQRGRSGYTF. CDR3 sequence (DNA): TGTGCCAGCAGCCAAAGGGGGCGATCTGGCTACACCTTC.

V usage is TRBV28 and J usage is TRBJ1-5; 10 bases match TRBD1. The CDR3 consists of 16 residues. The J segment lost 2 bases and the V segment lost 1 base, leaving 2 bases of the junction unmatched. Germline V lookup: CDR1 MDHEN, CDR2 SYDVKM. The CDR3 protein is CASSLFGTGGNQPQHF. The CDR3 DNA reads as TGTGCCAGCAGTTTATTCGGGACAGGGGGCAATCAGCCCCAGCATTTT.

The chain recombines TRBV7-9 with TRBJ1-1; TRBD1 matches at 7 bases. With V trimmed by 0 bases and J by 4 bases, 2 bases remained unmatched. The CDR3 contains 14 residues. Germline CDR1 is SEHNR and CDR2 is FQNEAQ (reference sequence). The chain's CDR3 is CASSLAGGSTEAFF. The DNA of the CDR3 is TGTGCCAGCAGCTTAGCAGGGGGCTCCACTGAAGCTTTCTTT.

This chain joins TRBV3-1 (or the pseudogene TRBV3-2) and TRBJ1-3, with D uncertain. The CDR3 spans 13 residues. Germline loops: CDR1 LGHDT, CDR2 YNNKEL (reference sequence). Trimming left V 0 bases short and J 7 bases short, with 7 bases between. The CDR3 nucleotides are TGTGCCAGCAGCCAAGATGCAGCGAACACCATATATTTT. This gives the protein CASSQDAANTIYF.

This chain joins TRBV5-1 and TRBJ1-1, with no clear D. V was trimmed by 1 base and J by 1 base, leaving 8 bases between them. CDR1 is SGHRS and CDR2 is YFSETQ in the germline V gene. This CDR3 comprises 14 residues. The CDR3 bases are TGCGCCAGCAGCTTGCAGGATACGAACACTGAAGCTTTCTTT. It codes for CASSLQDTNTEAFF. The entire variable domain, with the rest obtained from reference TRBV5-1 and TRBJ1-1, is as follows: KAGVTQTPRYLIKTRGQQVTLSCSPISGHRSVSWYQQTPGQGLQFLFEYFSETQRNKGNFPGRFSGRQFSNSRSEMNVSTLELGDSALYLCASSLQDTNTEAFFGQGTRLTVV.

J is TRBJ1-2 and V is TRBV18; D not certain. The CDR3 loop spans 15 amino acids. Germline CDR1 KGHSH, CDR2 LQKENI. V was trimmed by 3 bases and J by 4 bases, leaving 15 bases between them. The CDR3 is CASSPSEGGIYGYTF. The CDR3 region has the DNA TGTGCCAGCTCACCTTCAGAGGGCGGGATCTATGGCTACACCTTC.

The chain employs TRBV15 and TRBJ1-2; 10 nucleotides line up with TRBD1. Unmatched junction bases numbered 11, after V lost 8 bases and J lost 5 bases. Germline V CDR1 and CDR2: LNHNV, YYDKDF (reference sequence). CDR3 length equals 15 residues. The CDR3 reads CATETGGAGGYGYTF. DNA of the CDR3: TGTGCCACCGAGACAGGGGGCGCAGGAGGGTATGGCTACACCTTC.

The gene calls are TRBV28 and TRBJ1-1, with a weak D call TRBD1 (6 bases). This CDR3 spans 12 amino acids. V lost 8 bases, J lost 9 bases, and 16 bases lay in between. Germline V lookup: CDR1 MDHEN, CDR2 SYDVKM. In nucleotides, the CDR3 is TGTGCCAGCTTTCGCCTAACAGGGAAAGCTTTCTTT. The encoded protein is CASFRLTGKAFF. Filled out from reference TRBV28 and TRBJ1-1, the complete variable domain reads DVKVTQSSRYLVKRTGEKVFLECVQDMDHENMFWYRQDPGLGLRLIYFSYDVKMKEKGDIPEGYSVSREKKERFSLILESASTNQTSMYLCASFRLTGKAFFGQGTRLTVV.

The chain is built from TRBV5-1 and TRBJ1-1, with 10 nucleotides matching TRBD1. CDR3 length: 17 residues. V lost 2 bases to trimming and J lost 4 bases; unmatched junction nucleotides: 11. Germline V gene sequence: CDR1 SGHRS, CDR2 YFSETQ. The DNA of the CDR3 is TGCGCCAGCAGCTTTAGAGACAGGGGGCGGGGAGGCACTGAAGCTTTCTTT. Residues: CASSFRDRGRGGTEAFF.

This chain joins TRBV2 and TRBJ1-5; possible D gene TRBD1, 5 bases. CDR3 length: 15 residues. V shed 2 bases and J shed 5 bases, with 13 bases lying between them. Germline lookup yields CDR1 SNHLY and CDR2 FYNNEI. The CDR3 spells CASSEQGFRDQPQHF. In DNA, the CDR3 is TGTGCCAGCAGTGAACAGGGTTTTCGGGATCAGCCCCAGCATTTT.

V and J are TRBV7-7 and TRBJ1-4; TRBD1 is a possible D gene (6 bases). The germline gives CDR1 SSHAT, CDR2 FNYEAQ (reference sequence). CDR3 length equals 15 residues. Trimming cost V 5 bases and J 5 bases, with 15 bases left between them. This CDR3 reads CASSPWTEENEKLFF. In nucleotides, the CDR3 is TGTGCCAGCAGCCCATGGACAGAAGAAAATGAAAAACTGTTTTTT.

This rearrangement joins TRBV28 to TRBJ1-5; no clear D gene. Germline assignment: CDR1 MDHEN and CDR2 SYDVKM. V gave up 6 bases and J gave up 1 base, with 16 bases separating them. The CDR3 covers 16 residues. The CDR3 DNA reads as TGTGCCAGCAGCGTGGTCCTAGGCCTCAGCAATCAGCCCCAGCATTTT. It codes for CASSVVLGLSNQPQHF.

This clone has a handful of counts. The chain is built from TRBV24-1 and TRBJ1-1; 8 positions match TRBD1. The CDR3 loop spans 13 amino acids. The V gene's germline CDR1 is KGHDR and CDR2 SFDVKD. The ends lost 5 bases at V and 7 bases at J; junction bases unmatched: 5. The CDR3 DNA reads as TGTGCCACCAGTGCGGGCAGGGGGCATGAAGCTTTCTTT. Protein sequence: CATSAGRGHEAFF.

The chain couples TRBV7-2 to TRBJ2-1; possible D gene TRBD2, 6 bases. Deletions cut 5 bases from V and 11 bases from J, with 25 bases between. The CDR3 spans 16 residues. Germline CDR1 is SGHTA and CDR2 is FQGNSA. CDR3 in DNA: TGTGCCAGCAGCCGCGGGGTAGCGGCGGCAGAGACTAAGCAGTTCTTC. The encoded protein is CASSRGVAAAETKQFF.

The CDR3 sequence is CASSVVDGGSGELFF. CDR3 nucleotide sequence: TGTGCCAGCAGCGTAGTCGACGGAGGGTCAGGGGAGCTGTTTTTT. J is TRBJ2-2 and V is TRBV9, with a possible D match to TRBD2 (6 bases). The V gene's germline CDR1 is SGDLS and CDR2 YYNGEE. Trimming took off 0 bases at V and 8 bases at J, with 14 bases between the two ends. The CDR3 is 15 residues long.

The rearrangement joins TRBV27 to TRBJ1-3, with TRBD1 matching over 8 bases. In germline, CDR1 is MNHEY, CDR2 SMNVEV (reference sequence). J was trimmed by 0 bases and V by 7 bases; bases with no gene match: 14. The CDR3 runs 18 residues. Here the CDR3 reads CASKRGQGRFYSGNTIYF. The CDR3 DNA reads as TGTGCCAGCAAACGAGGACAGGGTAGATTTTACTCTGGAAACACCATATATTTT.

The chain couples TRBV19 to TRBJ2-1; maybe TRBD2 (5 bases). Germline CDR1 and CDR2: LNHDA and SQIVND (reference sequence). V lost 7 bases and J lost 5, with 21 bases in between. The CDR3 length is 16 residues. The CDR3 region has the DNA TGTGCCAGTACTGAAGGAGGTGAGGGCCAGGACAATGAGCAGTTCTTC. Encoded protein: CASTEGGEGQDNEQFF.

Only one count was recorded for this clone. The rearrangement links TRBV4-1 to TRBJ2-1, with 8 nucleotides matching TRBD2. The CDR3 spans 15 residues. CDR1 and CDR2 (germline): MGHRA, YSYEKL. Trimming took 3 bases from V and 8 from J; bases not matched to a gene: 9. The CDR3 DNA is TGCGCCAGCAGCCATTTAGCGGGGCCAGGGGATGAGCAGTTCTTC. Translating it yields CASSHLAGPGDEQFF.

This clone has just a few counts. This chain joins TRBV6-2 or TRBV6-3 and TRBJ1-5, with D possibly matching TRBD1 (6 bases). Germline CDR1 reads MNHEY; CDR2 reads SVGEGT. The CDR3 contains 17 residues. Trimming stripped 2 bases from V and 2 bases from J, with 16 bases between. The CDR3 spells CASSYLRTAGGNQPQHF. The DNA for the CDR3 is TGTGCCAGCAGTTACCTGAGAACAGCAGGGGGCAATCAGCCCCAGCATTTT.

The V and J genes are TRBV10-3 and TRBJ2-1; D possibly corresponds to TRBD1 (5 bases). This CDR3 contains 15 residues. Germline CDR1 is ENHRY and CDR2 is SYGVKD. Trimming left V 6 bases short and J 0 bases short, with 12 bases between. The CDR3 loop is CAIREDTSSYNEQFF. The CDR3 nucleotides are TGTGCCATCAGAGAGGACACGAGCTCCTACAATGAGCAGTTCTTC.